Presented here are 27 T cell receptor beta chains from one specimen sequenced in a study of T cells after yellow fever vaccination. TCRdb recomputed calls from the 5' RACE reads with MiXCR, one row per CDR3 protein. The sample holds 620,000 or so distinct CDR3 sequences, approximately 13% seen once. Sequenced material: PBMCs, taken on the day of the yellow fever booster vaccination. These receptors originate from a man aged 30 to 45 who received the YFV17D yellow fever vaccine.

CDR3 in amino acids: CASSQATSGASTDTQYF. The CDR3 DNA reads as TGTGCCAGCAGCCAAGCAACTAGCGGGGCCAGCACAGATACGCAGTATTTT. V is TRBV3-1 and J is TRBJ2-3, with 10 positions matching TRBD2. The CDR3 sequence is 17 residues long. Germline CDR1 LGHDT, CDR2 YNNKEL (reference sequence). The junction had 4 bases not matched to a gene; V was cut back by 1 base and J by 0 bases.

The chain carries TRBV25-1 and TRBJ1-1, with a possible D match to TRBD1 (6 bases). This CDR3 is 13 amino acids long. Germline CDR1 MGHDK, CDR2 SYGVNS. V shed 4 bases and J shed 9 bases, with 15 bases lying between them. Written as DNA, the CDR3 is TGTGCCAGCAGTGCACAGCTGGACAGCCAAGCTTTCTTT. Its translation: CASSAQLDSQAFF.

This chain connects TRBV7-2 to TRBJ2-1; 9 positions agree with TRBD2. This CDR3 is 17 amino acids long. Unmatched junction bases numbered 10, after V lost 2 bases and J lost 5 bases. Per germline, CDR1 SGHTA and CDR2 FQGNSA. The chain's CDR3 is CASSLRIAGVVNNEQFF. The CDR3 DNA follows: TGTGCCAGCAGCTTAAGGATAGCGGGAGTCGTAAACAATGAGCAGTTCTTC.

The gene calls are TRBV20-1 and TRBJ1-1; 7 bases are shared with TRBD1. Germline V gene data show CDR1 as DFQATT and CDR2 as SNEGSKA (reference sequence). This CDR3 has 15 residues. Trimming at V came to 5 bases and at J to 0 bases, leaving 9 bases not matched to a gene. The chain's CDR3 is CSAHAPDRLNTEAFF. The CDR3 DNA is TGCAGTGCTCATGCCCCGGACAGGCTGAACACTGAAGCTTTCTTT.

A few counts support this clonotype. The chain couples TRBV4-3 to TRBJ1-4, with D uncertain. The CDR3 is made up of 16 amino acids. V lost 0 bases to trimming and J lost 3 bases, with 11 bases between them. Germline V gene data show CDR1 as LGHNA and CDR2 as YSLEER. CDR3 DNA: TGCGCCAGCAGCCAAGAAGTGGGTGTGGCTAATGAAAAACTGTTTTTT. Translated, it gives CASSQEVGVANEKLFF.

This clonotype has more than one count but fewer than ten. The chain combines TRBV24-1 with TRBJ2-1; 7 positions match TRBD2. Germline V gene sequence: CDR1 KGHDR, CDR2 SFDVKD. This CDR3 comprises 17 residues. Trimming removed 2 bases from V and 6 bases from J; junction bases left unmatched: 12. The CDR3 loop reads CATSDSGLAEGPNEQFF. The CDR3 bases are TGTGCCACCAGTGATTCAGGGCTAGCGGAGGGCCCCAATGAGCAGTTCTTC.

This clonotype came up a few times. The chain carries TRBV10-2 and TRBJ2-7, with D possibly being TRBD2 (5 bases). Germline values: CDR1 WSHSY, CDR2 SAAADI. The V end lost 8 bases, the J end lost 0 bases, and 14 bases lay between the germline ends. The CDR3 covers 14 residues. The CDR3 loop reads CASQTSPSSYEQYF. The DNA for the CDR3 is TGCGCCAGCCAAACTAGTCCGAGCTCCTACGAGCAGTACTTC.

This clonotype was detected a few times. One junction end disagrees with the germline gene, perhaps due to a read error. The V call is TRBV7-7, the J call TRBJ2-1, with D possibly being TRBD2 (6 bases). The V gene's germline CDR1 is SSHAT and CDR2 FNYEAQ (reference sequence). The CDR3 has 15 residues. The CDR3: CASSLSEGSYNEQFF. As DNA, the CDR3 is TGTGCTAGCAGCTTATCGGAGGGCAGCTACAATGAGCAGTTCTTC.

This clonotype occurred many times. Written as DNA, the CDR3 is TGTGCCAGCAGTCCCGACAGCTATGGCTACACCTTC. Residues: CASSPDSYGYTF. The chain employs TRBV12-3 or TRBV12-4 and TRBJ1-2, with D perhaps matching TRBD1 (5 bases). With 5 bases removed from V and 4 bases from J, the gap between germline ends came to 8 bases. The length of the CDR3 is 12 residues.

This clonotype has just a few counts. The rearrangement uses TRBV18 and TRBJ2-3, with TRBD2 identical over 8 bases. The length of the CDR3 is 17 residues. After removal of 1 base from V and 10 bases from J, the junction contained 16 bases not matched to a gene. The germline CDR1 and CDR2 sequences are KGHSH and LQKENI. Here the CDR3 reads CASSPLHSGSDEAAQYF. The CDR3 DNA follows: TGTGCCAGCTCACCACTACACAGCGGGAGCGATGAGGCTGCGCAGTATTTT.

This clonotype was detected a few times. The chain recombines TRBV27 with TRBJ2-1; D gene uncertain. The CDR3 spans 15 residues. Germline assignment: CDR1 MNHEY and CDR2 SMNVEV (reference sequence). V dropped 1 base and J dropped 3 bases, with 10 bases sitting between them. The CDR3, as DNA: TGTGCCAGCAGTTTATATAGCACCCTCTACAATGAGCAGTTCTTC. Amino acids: CASSLYSTLYNEQFF.

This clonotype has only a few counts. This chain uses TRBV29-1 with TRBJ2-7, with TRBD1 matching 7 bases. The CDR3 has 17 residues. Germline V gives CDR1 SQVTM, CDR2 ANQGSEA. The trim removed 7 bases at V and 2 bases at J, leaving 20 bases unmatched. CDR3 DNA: TGCAGCGCCTTCGGGGTGGCAGGGGGATCGAGTCCCTACGAGCAGTACTTC. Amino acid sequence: CSAFGVAGGSSPYEQYF.

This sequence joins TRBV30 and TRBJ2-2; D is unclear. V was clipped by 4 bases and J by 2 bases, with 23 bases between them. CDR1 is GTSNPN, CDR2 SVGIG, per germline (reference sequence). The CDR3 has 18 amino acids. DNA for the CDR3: TGTGCCTGGACAGAGTACAGAGGTTTCCCAAATAACACCGGGGAGCTGTTTTTT. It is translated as CAWTEYRGFPNNTGELFF.

The CDR3 sequence: CASSSSGSAYEQFF. The CDR3 DNA reads as TGTGCCAGCAGTTCTAGCGGGAGTGCCTATGAGCAGTTCTTC. This chain connects TRBV12-3 or TRBV12-4 to TRBJ2-1; 10 bases fit TRBD2. The CDR3 is made up of 14 amino acids. Germline trimming cut 4 bases from V and 8 bases from J; bases unmatched to any gene: 5.

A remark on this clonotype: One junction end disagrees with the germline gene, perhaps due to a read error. This CDR3 reads CASSYSGAVHF. Written as DNA, the CDR3 is TGTGCCAGCAGCTATAGCGGCGCTGTGCACTTC. The chain uses TRBV11-2 and TRBJ2-4; possibly TRBD2 for D (6 bases). CDR3 size: 11 residues. Looked up from germline, CDR1 is SGHAT and CDR2 is FQNNGV.

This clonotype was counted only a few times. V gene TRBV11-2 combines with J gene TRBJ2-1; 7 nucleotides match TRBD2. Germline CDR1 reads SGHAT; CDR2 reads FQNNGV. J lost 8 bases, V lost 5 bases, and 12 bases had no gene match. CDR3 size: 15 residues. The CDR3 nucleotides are TGTGCCAGCAGCACCCTTCTAGCGGAGCGCTATGAGCAGTTCTTC. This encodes CASSTLLAERYEQFF.

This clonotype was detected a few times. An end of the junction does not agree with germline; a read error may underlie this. The CDR3 DNA follows: TGTGCCAGCAGTTTAGCGGGAGGGCTGAAGGCGGGTGAGCAGTACTTC. As protein: CASSLAGGLKAGEQYF. The rearrangement uses TRBV7-2 and TRBJ2-7; 11 bases map to TRBD2. CDR1 SGHTA and CDR2 FQGNSA come from the germline V gene. The length of the CDR3 is 16 residues.

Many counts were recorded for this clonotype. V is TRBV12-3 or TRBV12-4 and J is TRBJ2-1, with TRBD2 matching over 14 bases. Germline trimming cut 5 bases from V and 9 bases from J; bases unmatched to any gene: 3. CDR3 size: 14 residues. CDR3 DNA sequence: TGTGCCAGCAGTCCGGGACTAGCGGGAGTTGAGCAGTTCTTC. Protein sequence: CASSPGLAGVEQFF.

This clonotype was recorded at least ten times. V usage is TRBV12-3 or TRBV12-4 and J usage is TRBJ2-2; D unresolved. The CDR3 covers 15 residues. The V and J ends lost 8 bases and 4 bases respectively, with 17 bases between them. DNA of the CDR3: TGTGCCAGCGCTGGCCGGGCCTGGGGCACCGGGGAGCTGTTTTTT. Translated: CASAGRAWGTGELFF.

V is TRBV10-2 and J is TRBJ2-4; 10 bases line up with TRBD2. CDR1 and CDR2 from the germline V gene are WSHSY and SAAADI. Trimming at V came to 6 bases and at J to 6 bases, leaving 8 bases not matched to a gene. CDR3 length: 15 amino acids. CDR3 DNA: TGCGCCAGCAGAGGTACTAGCGGGAACAGAAACATTCAGTACTTC. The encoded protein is CASRGTSGNRNIQYF.

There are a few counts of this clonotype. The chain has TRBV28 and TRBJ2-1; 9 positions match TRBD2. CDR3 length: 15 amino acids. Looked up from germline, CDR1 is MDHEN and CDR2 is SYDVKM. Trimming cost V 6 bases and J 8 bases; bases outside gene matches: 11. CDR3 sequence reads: CASRRSGSRSHEQFF. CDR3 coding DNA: TGTGCCAGCAGGCGTAGCGGGAGTCGCTCGCATGAGCAGTTCTTC.

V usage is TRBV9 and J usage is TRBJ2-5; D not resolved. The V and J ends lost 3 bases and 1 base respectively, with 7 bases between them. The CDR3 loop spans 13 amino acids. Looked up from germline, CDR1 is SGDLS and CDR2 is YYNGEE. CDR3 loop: CASSARPQETQYF. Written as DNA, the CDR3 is TGTGCCAGCAGCGCTAGACCCCAAGAGACCCAGTACTTC.

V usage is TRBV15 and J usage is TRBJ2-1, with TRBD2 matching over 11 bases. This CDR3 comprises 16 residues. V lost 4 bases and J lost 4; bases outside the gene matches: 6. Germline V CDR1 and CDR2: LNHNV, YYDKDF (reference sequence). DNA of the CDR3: TGTGCCACCAGCACCCTTAGCGGGAGGGATTACAATGAGCAGTTCTTC. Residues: CATSTLSGRDYNEQFF.

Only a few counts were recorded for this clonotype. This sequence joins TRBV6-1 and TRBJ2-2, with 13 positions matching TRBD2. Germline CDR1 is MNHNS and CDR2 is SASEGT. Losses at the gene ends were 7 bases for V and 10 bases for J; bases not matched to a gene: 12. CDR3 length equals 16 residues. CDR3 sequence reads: CASNYDGLAGVEELFF. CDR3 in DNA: TGTGCCAGCAACTACGACGGACTAGCGGGAGTGGAGGAGCTGTTTTTT.

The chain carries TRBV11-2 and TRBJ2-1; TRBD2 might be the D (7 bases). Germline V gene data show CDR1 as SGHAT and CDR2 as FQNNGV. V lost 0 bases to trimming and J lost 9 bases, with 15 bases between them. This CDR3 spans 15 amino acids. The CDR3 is CASSLEGGGMGEQFF. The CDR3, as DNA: TGTGCCAGCAGCTTAGAAGGGGGAGGGATGGGTGAGCAGTTCTTC.

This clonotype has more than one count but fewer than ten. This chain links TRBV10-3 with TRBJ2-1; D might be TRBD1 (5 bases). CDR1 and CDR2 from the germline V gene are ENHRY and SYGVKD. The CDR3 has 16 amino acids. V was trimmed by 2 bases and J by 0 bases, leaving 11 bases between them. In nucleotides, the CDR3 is TGTGCCATCAGTGAGGCGGACACCTACTCCTACAATGAGCAGTTCTTC. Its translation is CAISEADTYSYNEQFF.

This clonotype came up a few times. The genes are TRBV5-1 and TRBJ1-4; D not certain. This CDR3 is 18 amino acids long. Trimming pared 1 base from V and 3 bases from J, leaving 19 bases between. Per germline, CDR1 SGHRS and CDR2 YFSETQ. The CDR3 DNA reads TGCGCCAGCAGCTTGTTGGGGTCGCCCCGCGGTTCTAATGAAAAACTGTTTTTT. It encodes CASSLLGSPRGSNEKLFF.